The present TCR beta chain was sequenced within a study of T cell changes during pregnancy in multiple sclerosis. Sequencing was performed with immunoSEQ multiplex PCR; in TCRdb, only in-frame clones are kept and a portion is missing. The top ten clones hold over 1.5% of a sample with about 40,000 clones, around 94% of them seen once. This clone was recorded once. In germline, CDR1 is MNHEY, CDR2 SVGAGI. The V end was cut by 5 bases, the J end by 8 bases, with 16 bases between. There are 13 residues in the CDR3. The clonotype comes from a female donor with multiple sclerosis, enrolled in a pregnancy study. Sequencing used peripheral blood, obtained in the third trimester of pregnancy. V gene TRBV6-5 combines with J gene TRBJ2-7; TRBD2 might be the D (6 bases). In DNA form, the CDR3 reads TGTGCCAGCAGTCCCGGGAGATATAGTAAGCAGTACTTC. It is translated as CASSPGRYSKQYF.